The rows below give T cell receptor beta chains drawn from one sample of a study of shared clonotypes between healthy human individuals. Profiled with immunoSEQ multiplex PCR; TCRdb holds only in-frame clones, not every one. The table shows 98,000 or so clones, with about 71% occurring only once. The specimen sequenced was memory CD8+ T cells sorted from blood. These receptors came from a woman aged 25-40 years in good health. Each CDR3 is given with its conserved first and last residue. A D gene is named only where the DNA matches it firmly. Some rows have no size entry. The others give once, few or many, or a class for an expanded clone.

>TRBV5-1|TRBJ2-7|.|.
TGCGCCAGCAGCCCTAGAGGGGCTAGCGCTGGGTACGAGCAGTACTTC
CASSPRGASAGYEQYF
>TRBV5-1|TRBJ2-2|TRBD1|few
TGCGCCAGCAGCCGCACGGGACAGAGCACCGGGGAGCTGTTTTTT
CASSRTGQSTGELFF
>TRBV23-1|TRBJ2-5|.|.
TGCGCCAGCAGTGGACGGGGCGAAGAGACCCAGTACTTC
CASSGRGEETQYF
>TRBV6-5|TRBJ2-7|.|.
TGTGCCAGCGGGAGCGTCGGCCTCGAGCAGTACTTC
CASGSVGLEQYF
>TRBV2|TRBJ1-5|.|.
TGTGCCAGCAGCCCAGCGTATAGCAATCAGCCCCAGCATTTT
CASSPAYSNQPQHF
>TRBV4-2|TRBJ1-4|.|.
TGTGCCAGCAGCCAAGATACAGAAGGTTTCCTTGAAAAACTGTTTTTT
CASSQDTEGFLEKLFF
>TRBV28|TRBJ1-5|.|.
TGTGCCAGCAGTTTATGGGGAGATAGCAATCAGCCCCAGCATTTT
CASSLWGDSNQPQHF
>TRBV7-9|TRBJ2-7|.|.
TGTGCCAGCAGCTTAGAGGAGGGGACAATATACGAGCAGTACTTC
CASSLEEGTIYEQYF
>TRBV30|TRBJ2-3|TRBD2|.
TGTGCCTGGTCGGGAGGGCCCCCAGATACGCAGTATTTT
CAWSGGPPDTQYF
>TRBV6-5|TRBJ2-5|.|.
TGTGCCAGCAGTCCAAATGACAGGCCCCAAGAGACCCAGTACTTC
CASSPNDRPQETQYF
>TRBV2|TRBJ2-5|.|.
TGTGCCAGCAGTGGTCGTCACCACCTCCAAGAGACCCAGTACTTC
CASSGRHHLQETQYF
>TRBV6-1|TRBJ1-2|.|few
TGTGCCAGCAGTGAAGCATGGAGCTATGGCTACACCTTC
CASSEAWSYGYTF
>TRBV5-1|TRBJ2-7|TRBD1|.
TGCGCCAGCAGCCAGGGGACAGGTACTATAGAGCAGTACTTC
CASSQGTGTIEQYF
>TRBV11-2|TRBJ1-3|.|.
TGTGCCAGCAGCTTAGGGCTAATTACAGGAAACACCATATATTTT
CASSLGLITGNTIYF
>TRBV6-5|TRBJ2-7|TRBD1|many
TGTGCCAGCAGGCCCGGGACAGGGGGGTACGAGCAGTACTTC
CASRPGTGGYEQYF
>TRBV6-4|TRBJ2-3|.|.
TGTGCCAGCAGTGAAGATAGTATTACGCAGTATTTT
CASSEDSITQYF
>TRBV7-9|TRBJ2-5|.|.
TGTGCCAGCAGCCCGGACGTGGAGACCCAGTACTTC
CASSPDVETQYF
>TRBV7-6|TRBJ1-2|.|.
TGTGCCTGCGACCGGGCAGCGGGGATTGGAGGCTACACCTTC
CACDRAAGIGGYTF
>TRBV28|TRBJ2-7|TRBD1|.
TGTGCCAGTCATCCGGGACAGGGCAAAATAGACGAGCAGTACTTC
CASHPGQGKIDEQYF
>TRBV5-4|TRBJ2-3|.|.
TGTGCCAGCAGCGGAGCCTGGCTAGCTGATACGCAGTATTTT
CASSGAWLADTQYF
>TRBV7-6|TRBJ2-3|.|.
TGTGCCAGCAGTAGTATTAGCACAGATACGCAGTATTTT
CASSSISTDTQYF
>TRBV25-1|TRBJ1-6|TRBD1|few
TGTGCCAGCAGTGAACCTGGGGGACAGGGGATCTCACCCCTCCACTTT
CASSEPGGQGISPLHF
>TRBV7-9|TRBJ2-7|TRBD2|.
TGTGCCAGCAGCTTAGCGGAGCGGGAGGACGACTACGAGCAGTACTTC
CASSLAEREDDYEQYF
>TRBV7-2|TRBJ1-5|TRBD1|.
TGTGCCAGCAGCGGCCGGGACAGCAGCAATCAGCCCCAGCATTTT
CASSGRDSSNQPQHF